This TCR beta chain was observed in a study of T cell responses to AZD1222 COVID-19 vaccine. This clone has only one observation. Its matching antigen is unknown. An end of the junction does not agree with germline; a read error may underlie this. This CDR3 is built from 15 residues. CDR1 is SEHNR and CDR2 is FQNEAQ in the germline V gene (reference sequence). Whole-study findings and limits: Spike-specific TCR breadth and depth both grew after two AZD1222 doses.

Assay: immunoSEQ multiplex PCR; the TCRdb copy retains only in-frame clones and omits some. The sample records some 93,000 clones, approximately 88% being singletons. The TCR sequence derives from an adult who received the AZD1222 COVID-19 vaccine. The chain joins TRBV7-9 to TRBJ2-1, with TRBD1 matching over 8 bases. The specimen comprised peripheral blood, sampled 28 days after the second AZD1222 dose. The CDR3: CAGSYGQGNLNEQFF. The CDR3 DNA sequence: TGTGCCGGCAGTTATGGACAGGGAAATTTAAATGAGCAGTTCTTC.